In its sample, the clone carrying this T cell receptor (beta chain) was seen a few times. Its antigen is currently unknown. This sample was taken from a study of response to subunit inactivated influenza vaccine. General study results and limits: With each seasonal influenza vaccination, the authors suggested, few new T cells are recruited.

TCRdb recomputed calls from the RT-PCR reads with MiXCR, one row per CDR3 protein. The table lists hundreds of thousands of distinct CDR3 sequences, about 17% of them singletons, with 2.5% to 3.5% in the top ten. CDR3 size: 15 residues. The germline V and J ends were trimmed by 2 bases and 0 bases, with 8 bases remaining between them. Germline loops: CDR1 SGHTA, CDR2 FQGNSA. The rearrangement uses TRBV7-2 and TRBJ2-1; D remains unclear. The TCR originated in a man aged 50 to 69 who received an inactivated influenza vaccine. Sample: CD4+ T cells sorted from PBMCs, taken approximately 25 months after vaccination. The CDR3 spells CASSLIGRSYNEQFF. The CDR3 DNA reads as TGTGCCAGCAGCTTAATCGGACGCTCCTACAATGAGCAGTTCTTC.